This is a list of T cell receptor beta chains from one sample in a study of T cell responses to AZD1222 COVID-19 vaccine. Data came from immunoSEQ multiplex PCR; TCRdb stores just in-frame clones and leaves some out. The sample yields tens of thousands of clones, roughly 85% seen once. Source: peripheral blood, taken 28 days after the second AZD1222 dose. These receptor sequences come from an adult who received the AZD1222 COVID-19 vaccine. Both conserved end residues are part of each CDR3. Each record gives: clone size, V gene, D gene, J gene, CDR3 DNA, CDR3 protein. The D gene is left open where the match is weak. Not every row has a clone size; where given, it reads once, few, many or a size class.

few	TRBV7-6	NA	TRBJ2-3	TGTGCCAGCAGCAGGACTGGGCCATTCACAGATACGCAGTATTTT	CASSRTGPFTDTQYF
NA	TRBV7-6	NA	TRBJ1-1	TGTGCCAGCAGCTTAGCTCAGGTTTTGAACACTGAAGCTTTCTTT	CASSLAQVLNTEAFF
NA	TRBV6-1	TRBD1	TRBJ2-3	TGTGCCAGCAGTGAAGTTGGGACAGCCACAGATACGCAGTATTTT	CASSEVGTATDTQYF
NA	TRBV5-1	NA	TRBJ2-1	TGCGCCAGCAGCTTGGCCTCGGGACGGAGTGACAATGAGCAGTTCTTC	CASSLASGRSDNEQFF
NA	TRBV18	TRBD1	TRBJ1-2	TGTGCCAGCTCACCCCGTTGGGACAGCTTAAATGGCTACACCTTC	CASSPRWDSLNGYTF
NA	TRBV6-2/TRBV6-3	NA	TRBJ2-5	TGTGCCAGCAGTTATGAGGTTACCCAGTACTTC	CASSYEVTQYF
NA	TRBV5-1	NA	TRBJ2-2	TGCGCCAGCAGCTTGGCCTTTGGGGTAGGGAACACCGGGGAGCTGTTTTTT	CASSLAFGVGNTGELFF
NA	TRBV4-1	NA	TRBJ2-7	TGCGCCAGCAGCCAAGAATCTCGACCGATTTACGAGCAGTACTTC	CASSQESRPIYEQYF
NA	TRBV5-1	NA	TRBJ1-1	TGCGCCAGCAGCTTGGGGCAGGGCGGCGGGAACACTGAAGCTTTCTTT	CASSLGQGGGNTEAFF
NA	TRBV10-3	TRBD1	TRBJ2-7	TGTGCCAACCGGGACAGGGACTTCGAGCAGTACTTC	CANRDRDFEQYF
NA	TRBV6-5	TRBD2	TRBJ2-7	TGTGCCAGCAGCCAGCGGGGGGCGAGATACGAGCAGTACTTC	CASSQRGARYEQYF
once	TRBV27	TRBD2	TRBJ2-1	TGTGCCAGCAGTTTATCGCCCAGCGGGGGGGGGTCCTACAATGAGCAGTTCTTC	CASSLSPSGGGSYNEQFF
NA	TRBV5-6	NA	TRBJ1-6	TGTGCCAGCAGCTTCTCCTGGGACGCACCCCTCCACTTT	CASSFSWDAPLHF
NA	TRBV28	NA	TRBJ2-3	TGTGCCAGCAGCCTCACAGATACGCAGTATTTT	CASSLTDTQYF
NA	TRBV10-3	NA	TRBJ1-1	TGTGCCATCACGGGGGATAGGACTGAAGCTTTCTTT	CAITGDRTEAFF
NA	TRBV3-1/TRBV3-2	TRBD1	TRBJ1-6	TGTGCCAGCACCTTCAGGGACAGGAGATCACCCCTCCACTTT	CASTFRDRRSPLHF
NA	TRBV29-1	TRBD1	TRBJ1-5	TGCAGCATAGCCGGGACAGAGGATCAGCCCCAGCATTTT	CSIAGTEDQPQHF
once	TRBV4-3	NA	TRBJ1-1	TGCGCCAGCAGCCAAGATGCCTATTTCTCGTTGAGGGTCCCTTTCTTT	CASSQDAYFSLRVPFF
NA	TRBV4-1	NA	TRBJ2-3	TGCGCCAGCAGCCAAGATAGGACGGCGGGCAAAGAGACGCAGTATTTT	CASSQDRTAGKETQYF
NA	TRBV25-1	NA	TRBJ1-4	TGTGCCAGCAGTGACCCGGGTAGGGGTGGCGAAAAACTGTTTTTT	CASSDPGRGGEKLFF
NA	TRBV19	TRBD1	TRBJ1-5	TGTGCCAGTACTCCACTCCGACAGGGTGGCAATCAGCCCCAGCATTTT	CASTPLRQGGNQPQHF
many	TRBV11-2	NA	TRBJ1-2	TGTGCCAGCAGCTTAGGGGATGATTGGCGCTACACCTTC	CASSLGDDWRYTF
NA	TRBV6-2/TRBV6-3	NA	TRBJ2-7	TGTGCCAGCAGTCAGGCGTACGAGCAGTACTTC	CASSQAYEQYF
NA	TRBV15	TRBD1	TRBJ2-3	TGTGCCACCAGCAGAGCGCCCGGGACAGGGCGCCGAGATACGCAGTATTTT	CATSRAPGTGRRDTQYF